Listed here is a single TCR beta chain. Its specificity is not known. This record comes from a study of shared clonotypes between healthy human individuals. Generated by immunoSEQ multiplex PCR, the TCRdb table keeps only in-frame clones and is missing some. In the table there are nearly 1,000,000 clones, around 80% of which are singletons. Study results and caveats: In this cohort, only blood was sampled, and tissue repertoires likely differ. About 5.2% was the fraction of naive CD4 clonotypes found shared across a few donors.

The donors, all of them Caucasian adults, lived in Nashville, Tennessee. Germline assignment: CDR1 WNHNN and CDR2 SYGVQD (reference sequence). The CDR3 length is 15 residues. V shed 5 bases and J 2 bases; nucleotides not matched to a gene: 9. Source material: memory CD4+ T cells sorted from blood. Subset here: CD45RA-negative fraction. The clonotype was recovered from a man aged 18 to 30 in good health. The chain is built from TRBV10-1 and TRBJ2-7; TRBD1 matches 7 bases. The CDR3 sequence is CASSQRTGMTYEQYF. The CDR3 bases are TGCGCCAGCAGTCAGCGGACAGGAATGACCTACGAGCAGTACTTC.